The 3 T cell receptor beta chains below come from one sample, sequenced in a study of Graves' ophthalmopathy and Graves' hyperthyroidism. From RNA, the CDR3 regions of TCR beta chains were amplified and sequenced. HTBI-primed RT-PCR formed the first round, and a multiplex PCR formed the second. Each CDR3 protein is one row after TCRdb ran MiXCR on the multiplex PCR reads. This repertoire shows just over 600,000 distinct CDR3 sequences, 22% found once; its top ten account for approximately 7%. Material: peripheral blood. All receptors derive from a woman younger than 35 with stable Graves' hyperthyroidism. Some clones in this sample may be carry-over from other donors' samples.

This clonotype was found many times. This rearrangement joins TRBV6-5 to TRBJ1-6; 9 bases line up with TRBD1. This CDR3 has 15 residues. The V gene end was trimmed by 2 bases and the J gene end by 8 bases; junction bases not matched to a gene: 4. Germline CDR1 reads MNHEY; CDR2 reads SVGAGI. The CDR3 DNA is TGTGCCAGCAGTTACGAGGGGACAGGGTATTCACCCCTCCACTTT. As protein: CASSYEGTGYSPLHF.

This clonotype was seen at least ten times. V usage is TRBV12-5 and J usage is TRBJ1-2, with D perhaps TRBD1 (6 bases). Trimming shortened V by 2 bases and J by 4 bases, and 17 bases separated the two germline ends. The CDR3 covers 16 residues. Germline loops: CDR1 LGHNT, CDR2 FRNRAP. CDR3 bases: TGTGCTAGTGGTTTGAAAATCGGACAGAAGCTCTATGGCTACACCTTC. Translation gives CASGLKIGQKLYGYTF.

The table lists this clonotype with many counts. The rearrangement uses TRBV5-6 and TRBJ2-7; D is possibly TRBD2 (6 bases). Deletions cut 4 bases from V and 3 bases from J, with 14 bases between. The CDR3 runs 14 residues. The V gene's germline CDR1 is SGHDT and CDR2 YYEEEE. This CDR3 is CASSTGLLSYEQYF. The CDR3 DNA reads TGTGCCAGCAGCACGGGACTCCTGAGCTACGAGCAGTACTTC. The full variable domain, with the rest looked up from reference TRBV5-6 and TRBJ2-7, is DAGVTQSPTHLIKTRGQQVTLRCSPKSGHDTVSWYQQALGQGPQFIFQYYEEEERQRGNFPDRFSGHQFPNYSSELNVNALLLGDSALYLCASSTGLLSYEQYFGPGTRLTVT.